Described below is a single T cell receptor (beta chain) sequence and its context. Its target is not known. This sample stems from a study of cytomegalovirus exposure and HLA in healthy donors. Produced via immunoSEQ multiplex PCR; TCRdb's table is partial and in-frame only. The sample includes about 260,000 clones, less than 95% of them seen just once. Overall study findings and caveats: In vitro work confirmed that a few CMV-associated chains recognize CMV antigens.

The study drew the donors from its approximately 110-subject validation cohort, separate from the roughly 670-subject first cohort. V was clipped by 4 bases and J by 0 bases, with 13 bases between them. CDR3 length equals 15 residues. Per germline, CDR1 SGHTA and CDR2 FQGNSA. The rearrangement links TRBV7-2 to TRBJ2-7, with D possibly being TRBD1 (6 bases). What was sequenced was PBMCs. This sequence originates from a woman in her 30s in good health and CMV-seronegative. The CDR3 region has the DNA TGTGCCAGCAGCTCTACCGGGACATTCTCCTACGAGCAGTACTTC. Translating it yields CASSSTGTFSYEQYF.